This T cell receptor beta chain was recorded in a study of blood T cell repertoires in COVID-19. Study summary: The United States, Italy and Spain supplied acute and convalescent COVID-19 samples. PBMCs, B-cell-depleted T cells, or T cells provided the cDNA or gDNA that made up the material.

The germline V and J ends were trimmed by 6 bases and 8 bases, with 13 bases remaining between them. CDR1 is LGHDT, CDR2 YNNKEL, per germline (reference sequence). CDR3 length: 13 residues. Per the authors' pipeline: Amplified reference gene primers provided the basis for estimating nucleated cell counts. This table comes from immunoSEQ multiplex PCR, and its TCRdb copy is limited to in-frame clones, with some not included. V and J calls and clone size follow that table, whereas D and trimming were derived from the DNA. The profile covers about 74,000 clones, with around 90% appearing a single time and approximately 1.9% taken by the ten largest.

The sequence came from a woman of 80 years or more with active or convalescent COVID-19. Material for sequencing was peripheral blood. The chain combines TRBV3-1 (or the pseudogene TRBV3-2) with TRBJ1-4; a possible D gene is TRBD1 (5 bases). The CDR3 sequence: CASRLGAGEKLFF. CDR3 in DNA: TGTGCCAGCAGGCTTGGGGCAGGGGAAAAACTGTTTTTT.